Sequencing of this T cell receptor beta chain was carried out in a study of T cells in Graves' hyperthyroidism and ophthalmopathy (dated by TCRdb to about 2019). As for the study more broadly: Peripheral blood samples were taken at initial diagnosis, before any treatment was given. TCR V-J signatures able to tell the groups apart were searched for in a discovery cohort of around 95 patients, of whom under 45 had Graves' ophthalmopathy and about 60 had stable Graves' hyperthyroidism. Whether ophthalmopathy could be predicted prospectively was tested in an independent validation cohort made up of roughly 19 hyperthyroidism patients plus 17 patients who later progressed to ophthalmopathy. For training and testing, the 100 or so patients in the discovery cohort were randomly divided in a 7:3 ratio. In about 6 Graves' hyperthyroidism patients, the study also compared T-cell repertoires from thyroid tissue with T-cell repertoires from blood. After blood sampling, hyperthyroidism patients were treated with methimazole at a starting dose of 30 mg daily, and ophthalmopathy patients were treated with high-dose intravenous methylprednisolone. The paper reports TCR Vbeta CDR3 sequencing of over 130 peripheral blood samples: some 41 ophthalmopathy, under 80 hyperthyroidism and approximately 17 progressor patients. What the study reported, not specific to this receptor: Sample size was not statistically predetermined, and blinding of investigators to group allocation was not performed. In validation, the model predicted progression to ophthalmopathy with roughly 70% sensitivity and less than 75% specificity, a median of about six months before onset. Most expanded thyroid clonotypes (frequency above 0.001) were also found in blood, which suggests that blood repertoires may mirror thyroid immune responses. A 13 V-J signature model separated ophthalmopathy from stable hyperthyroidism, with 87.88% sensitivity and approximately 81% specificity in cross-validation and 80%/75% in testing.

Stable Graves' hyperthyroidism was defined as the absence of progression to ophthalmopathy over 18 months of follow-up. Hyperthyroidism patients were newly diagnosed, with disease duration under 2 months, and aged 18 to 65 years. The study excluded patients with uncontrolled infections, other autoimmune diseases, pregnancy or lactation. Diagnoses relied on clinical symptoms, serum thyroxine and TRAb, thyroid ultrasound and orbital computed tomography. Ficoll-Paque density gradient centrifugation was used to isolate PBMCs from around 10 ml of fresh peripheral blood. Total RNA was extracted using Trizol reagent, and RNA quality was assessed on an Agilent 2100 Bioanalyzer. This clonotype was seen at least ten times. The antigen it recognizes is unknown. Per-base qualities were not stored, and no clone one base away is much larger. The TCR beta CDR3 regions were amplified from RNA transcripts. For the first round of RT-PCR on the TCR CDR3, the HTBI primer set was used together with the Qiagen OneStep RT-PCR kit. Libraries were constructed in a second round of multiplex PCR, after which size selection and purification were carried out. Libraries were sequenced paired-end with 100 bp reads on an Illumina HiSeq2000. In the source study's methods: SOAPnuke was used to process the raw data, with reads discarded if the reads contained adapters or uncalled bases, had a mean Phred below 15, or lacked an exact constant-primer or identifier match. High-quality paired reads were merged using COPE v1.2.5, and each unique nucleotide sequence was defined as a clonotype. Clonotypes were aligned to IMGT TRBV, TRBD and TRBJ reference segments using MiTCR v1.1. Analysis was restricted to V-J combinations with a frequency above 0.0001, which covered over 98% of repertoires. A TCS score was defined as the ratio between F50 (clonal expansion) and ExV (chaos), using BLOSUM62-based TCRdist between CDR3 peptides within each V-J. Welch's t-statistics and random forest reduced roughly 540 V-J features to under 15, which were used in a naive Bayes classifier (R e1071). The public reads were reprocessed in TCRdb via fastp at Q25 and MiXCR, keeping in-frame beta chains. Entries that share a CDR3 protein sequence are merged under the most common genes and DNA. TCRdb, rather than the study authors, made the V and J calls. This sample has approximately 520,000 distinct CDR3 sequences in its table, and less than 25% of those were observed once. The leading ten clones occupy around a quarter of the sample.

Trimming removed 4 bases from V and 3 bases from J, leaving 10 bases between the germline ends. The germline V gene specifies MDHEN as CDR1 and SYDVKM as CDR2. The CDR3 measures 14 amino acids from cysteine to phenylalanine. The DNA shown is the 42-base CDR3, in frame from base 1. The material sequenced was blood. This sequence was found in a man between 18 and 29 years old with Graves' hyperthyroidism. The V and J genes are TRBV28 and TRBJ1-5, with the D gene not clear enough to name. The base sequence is TGTGCCAGCAGTTCGTTGGGTAACAATCAGCCCCAGCATTTT. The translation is CASSSLGNNQPQHF.